The clone carrying this T cell receptor (beta chain) occurred many times. The antigen remains unidentified. This sample was taken from a study of T cells in Graves' hyperthyroidism and ophthalmopathy. Whole-study findings and limits: Most clonotypes expanded in thyroid above 0.001 were likewise present in blood. In the analysis, a 13 V-J model separated ophthalmopathy from stable hyperthyroidism.

The V and J ends lost 6 bases and 4 bases respectively, with 15 bases between them. Germline assignment: CDR1 MNHEY and CDR2 SMNVEV (reference sequence). CDR3 length: 14 residues. Used for diagnoses were clinical symptoms, serum thyroxine and TRAb, thyroid ultrasound and orbital computed tomography. TCR beta CDR3 region amplification was performed from RNA transcripts. During a first-round RT-PCR of the TCR CDR3, the HTBI primer set was used. TCRdb reprocessed the multiplex PCR reads via MiXCR and lists one record per CDR3 protein. The sample records about 590,000 distinct CDR3 sequences, 15% to 18% being singletons.

Sequencing was carried out using blood. The chain has TRBV27 and TRBJ1-2, with D possibly matching TRBD1 (6 bases). This sequence was found in a woman aged 30 to 39 with Graves' hyperthyroidism. DNA of the CDR3: TGTGCCAGCAGCCGCTATTCGGACAGCTATGGCTACACCTTC. Amino acids: CASSRYSDSYGYTF.